Listed here are 6 T cell receptor beta chains from one sample, sequenced in a study of CD8+ T cells in alopecia areata. Stated treatment: oral pan-JAK inhibitor, 5-10 mg twice daily. cDNA prepared by RNA extraction and subsequent reverse transcription served as the template for sequencing. TCRdb keeps only in-frame clones here, not all; method: immunoSEQ multiplex PCR. The sample consists of about 140,000 clones, around four fifths of them appearing once. Here the sequenced sample was CD8+ T cells sorted from blood, taken at week 4, from a patient treated with tofacitinib. These receptors all come from a human donor with alopecia areata.

About this clone: Different DNA sequences within this sample yield the same CDR3. The chain combines TRBV6-6 with TRBJ2-5; D remains unclear. V lost 0 bases, J lost 5 bases, and 4 bases lay in between. Germline CDR1 reads MNHNY; CDR2 reads SVGAGI (reference sequence). The CDR3 totals 12 residues. CDR3 residues: CASSYSGETQYF. CDR3 nucleotides: TGTGCCAGCAGTTACTCGGGGGAGACCCAGTACTTC.

The chain carries TRBV29-1 and TRBJ2-2, with D uncertain. Trimming left V 6 bases short and J 4 bases short, with 9 bases between. Germline V CDR1 and CDR2: SQVTM, ANQGSEA. This CDR3 spans 12 amino acids. The CDR3 DNA sequence: TGCAGCGTCTCCAAGGCCACCGGGGAGCTGTTTTTT. This gives the protein CSVSKATGELFF.

This CDR3 is CASSHGGADSRVMGKNIQYF. The CDR3 nucleotides are TGCGCCAGCAGTCATGGCGGGGCGGACTCCAGGGTTATGGGCAAAAACATTCAGTACTTC. This rearrangement joins TRBV23-1 to TRBJ2-4; the D gene is possibly TRBD2 (6 bases). TRBV23-1 is an ORF, and what it does is uncertain. The length of the CDR3 is 20 residues. V lost 3 bases to trimming and J lost 3 bases, with 27 bases between them.

The rearrangement uses TRBV4-1 and TRBJ2-5; D is undetermined. CDR3 length: 11 amino acids. Germline CDR1 and CDR2: MGHRA and YSYEKL. V dropped 7 bases and J dropped 5 bases, with 8 bases sitting between them. The CDR3 coding sequence is TGCGCCAGCAACAACGGGGAGACCCAGTACTTC. It encodes CASNNGETQYF.

V is TRBV19 and J is TRBJ2-3; D is perhaps TRBD1 (5 bases). The germline V gene has CDR1 LNHDA and CDR2 SQIVND (reference sequence). Trimming stripped 1 base from V and 2 bases from J, with 13 bases between. This CDR3 spans 16 amino acids. The CDR3 DNA sequence: TGTGCCAGTAGTATAGTTCCGTCAGGGTTCACAGATACGCAGTATTTT. It specifies CASSIVPSGFTDTQYF.

The chain has TRBV7-2 and TRBJ2-5; TRBD1 might be the D (5 bases). Germline-derived CDR1 and CDR2 are SGHTA and FQGNSA. The CDR3 is 16 residues long. Deletions cut 3 bases from V and 4 bases from J, with 18 bases between. Here the CDR3 reads CASSFDFGSRGETQYF. DNA for the CDR3: TGTGCCAGCAGCTTCGATTTCGGGTCAAGGGGAGAGACCCAGTACTTC.